These 32 T cell receptor beta chains share one sample of origin, sequenced in a study of blood T cell repertoires in COVID-19. Method: immunoSEQ multiplex PCR; TCRdb's copy keeps in-frame clones and lacks some. The sample gives 93,000 or so clones, approximately 88% of which show up once; around 12% is in the top ten. Sequenced input: peripheral blood. The receptors derive from a human donor in a cohort sampled during active COVID-19.

Only one count was recorded for this clone. The chain joins TRBV27 to TRBJ2-7; the match to TRBD2 covers 15 bases. CDR3 size: 15 residues. From germline, CDR1 is MNHEY and CDR2 SMNVEV (reference sequence). V shed 10 bases and J 3 bases; nucleotides not matched to a gene: 7. The CDR3, as DNA: TGTGCCACCCGAGGACTAGCGGGGGGGTACTACGAGCAGTACTTC. It encodes CATRGLAGGYYEQYF.

This clone was seen only a few times. This chain uses TRBV19 with TRBJ1-1; D might be TRBD1 (5 bases). This CDR3 has 13 amino acids. Germline assignment: CDR1 LNHDA and CDR2 SQIVND (reference sequence). Trimming removed 1 base at V and 11 bases at J, with 14 bases between. The CDR3 reads CASSIVQGVEAFF. CDR3 DNA sequence: TGTGCCAGTAGTATAGTACAAGGGGTCGAGGCTTTCTTT.

The chain uses TRBV19 and TRBJ1-1; tentative D call: TRBD1 (5 bases). The germline gives CDR1 LNHDA, CDR2 SQIVND (reference sequence). Trimming stripped 4 bases from V and 5 bases from J, with 20 bases between. There are 16 residues in the CDR3. This chain's CDR3 is CASSKGIGAGRTEAFF. CDR3 bases: TGTGCCAGTAGTAAGGGGATTGGGGCAGGGCGGACTGAAGCTTTCTTT.

The chain couples TRBV7-2 to TRBJ1-3; D is unclear. The CDR3 length is 17 residues. Per the germline V gene, CDR1 is SGHTA and CDR2 is FQGNSA. Trimming took 0 bases from V and 0 from J, leaving 12 bases between them. The CDR3 bases are TGTGCCAGCAGCTTAGCGCGTGGAGACCTCTCTGGAAACACCATATATTTT. Its translation is CASSLARGDLSGNTIYF.

A few counts support this clone. The chain employs TRBV30 and TRBJ1-3, with unresolved D. The CDR3 consists of 13 residues. Germline CDR1 is GTSNPN and CDR2 is SVGIG (reference sequence). V lost 5 bases and J lost 0, with 8 bases in between. In DNA, the CDR3 is TGTGCCTGGGCCCGGGGCTCTGGAAACACCATATATTTT. It specifies CAWARGSGNTIYF.

This chain connects TRBV4-2 to TRBJ2-5, with a tentative D call TRBD1 (5 bases). The CDR3 length is 16 residues. Per the germline V gene, CDR1 is LGHNA and CDR2 is YNFKEQ. Trimming pared 0 bases from V and 1 base from J, leaving 12 bases between. CDR3 in amino acids: CASSQDFARAQETQYF. For the CDR3, the DNA is TGTGCCAGCAGCCAAGATTTTGCCAGGGCCCAAGAGACCCAGTACTTC.

The chain joins TRBV5-1 to TRBJ2-5; 7 nucleotides line up with TRBD1. CDR3 size: 15 residues. The germline V gene encodes CDR1 SGHRS and CDR2 YFSETQ. Unmatched junction bases numbered 12, after V lost 5 bases and J lost 5 bases. CDR3 in DNA: TGCGCCAGCAGATCGGCAGGGGGTCATGAGGAGACCCAGTACTTC. Residues: CASRSAGGHEETQYF.

The chain is built from TRBV5-6 and TRBJ1-3; 8 positions match TRBD1. In germline, CDR1 is SGHDT, CDR2 YYEEEE. The CDR3 has 16 amino acids. Trimming removed 5 bases from V and 4 bases from J; junction bases left unmatched: 11. The CDR3 bases are TGTGCCAGCAGAACAACAGGGGGTACGGGAGGAAACACCATATATTTT. Translating gives CASRTTGGTGGNTIYF.

This rearrangement joins TRBV5-8 to TRBJ2-5; 11 positions match TRBD2. Germline CDR1 and CDR2: SGHTS and YDEGEE. The CDR3 sequence is 15 residues long. V shed 4 bases, J shed 5 bases, and the junction held 7 bases outside the gene matches. CDR3 nucleotides: TGTGCCAGCAGCCATAGCGGGGGGGCCCTTGAGACCCAGTACTTC. It is translated as CASSHSGGALETQYF.

This rearrangement joins TRBV3-1 (or the pseudogene TRBV3-2) to TRBJ1-1; TRBD1 is a possible D gene (6 bases). The CDR3 spans 14 residues. The V gene's germline CDR1 is LGHDT and CDR2 YNNKEL (reference sequence). The V end was cut by 6 bases, the J end by 0 bases, with 11 bases between. The DNA of the CDR3 is TGTGCCAGCAGAGAACAGGGCCTGAACACTGAAGCTTTCTTT. Translating gives CASREQGLNTEAFF.

The V call is TRBV5-1, the J call TRBJ2-7, with 7 positions matching TRBD1. CDR3 length: 16 amino acids. CDR1 and CDR2 (germline): SGHRS, YFSETQ. Trimming at V came to 4 bases and at J to 2 bases, leaving 12 bases not matched to a gene. CDR3 in amino acids: CASSVRQGSTAYEQYF. The CDR3 DNA reads TGCGCCAGCAGCGTACGACAGGGATCAACCGCCTACGAGCAGTACTTC. Supplemented by reference TRBV5-1 and TRBJ2-7, the full variable domain reads KAGVTQTPRYLIKTRGQQVTLSCSPISGHRSVSWYQQTPGQGLQFLFEYFSETQRNKGNFPGRFSGRQFSNSRSEMNVSTLELGDSALYLCASSVRQGSTAYEQYFGPGTRLTVT.

This rearrangement joins TRBV7-2 to TRBJ1-2; D call uncertain. Germline V gene sequence: CDR1 SGHTA, CDR2 FQGNSA. CDR3 length equals 12 residues. The ends were cut back, 1 base at V and 9 bases at J, with 9 bases in the middle. CDR3 sequence reads: CASSLDGRRYTF. The CDR3 region has the DNA TGTGCCAGCAGCTTAGATGGGAGACGCTACACCTTC.

The chain employs TRBV10-3 and TRBJ1-1, with 7 nucleotides matching TRBD1. This CDR3 is built from 15 residues. V lost 5 bases, J lost 0 bases, and 6 bases stayed unmatched. Germline-derived CDR1 and CDR2 are ENHRY and SYGVKD. CDR3 DNA: TGTGCCATCAGTACAGGGGCCCCATTGAACACTGAAGCTTTCTTT. This sequence encodes CAISTGAPLNTEAFF.

The J gene is TRBJ2-3, the V gene TRBV10-1, with unresolved D. The CDR3 runs 12 residues. V was shortened by 0 bases and J by 5 bases, with 3 bases between the two germline ends. CDR1 is WNHNN and CDR2 is SYGVQD in the germline V gene (reference sequence). This CDR3 reads CASSESIDTQYF. The CDR3, as DNA: TGCGCCAGCAGTGAGTCTATAGATACGCAGTATTTT.

Only a few counts were recorded for this clone. This chain uses TRBV27 with TRBJ2-2; a possible D gene is TRBD1 (6 bases). The CDR3 spans 13 residues. Trimming removed 8 bases at V and 1 base at J, with 8 bases between. Germline V gene data show CDR1 as MNHEY and CDR2 as SMNVEV (reference sequence). This CDR3 reads CASRTVNTGELFF. The DNA for the CDR3 is TGTGCCAGCCGGACAGTGAACACCGGGGAGCTGTTTTTT.

This rearrangement joins TRBV11-3 to TRBJ2-3; 7 bases match TRBD2. This CDR3 is built from 16 residues. The germline V gene has CDR1 SGHNT and CDR2 YENEEA. V lost 1 base, J lost 2 bases, and 6 bases stayed unmatched. CDR3 DNA sequence: TGTGCCAGCAGCTTAGTGACTAGCTGGGCCACAGATACGCAGTATTTT. Translation: CASSLVTSWATDTQYF.

This chain joins TRBV7-3 and TRBJ1-1; D call uncertain. V was trimmed by 0 bases and J by 5 bases, leaving 7 bases between them. Germline lookup yields CDR1 SGHTA and CDR2 FQGTGA. This CDR3 has 13 amino acids. The CDR3 DNA is TGTGCCAGCAGCTTAACTTCAGTGACTGAAGCTTTCTTT. The encoded protein is CASSLTSVTEAFF.

This clone was picked up one time. This chain links TRBV11-2 with TRBJ1-2; D might be TRBD1 (5 bases). Trimming took off 1 base at V and 0 bases at J, with 15 bases between the two ends. The CDR3 has 17 amino acids. Germline CDR1 SGHAT, CDR2 FQNNGV. The CDR3 bases are TGTGCCAGCAGCTTAGCGGCTGGAGGGGCCGCTAACTATGGCTACACCTTC. It translates to CASSLAAGGAANYGYTF.

The chain recombines TRBV5-6 with TRBJ1-1, with D perhaps TRBD1 (6 bases). The germline gives CDR1 SGHDT, CDR2 YYEEEE. V was trimmed by 4 bases and J by 9 bases, leaving 10 bases between them. CDR3 size: 11 residues. The CDR3 DNA is TGTGCCAGCAGCCTGGACAGCAAAGCTTTCTTT. This gives the protein CASSLDSKAFF.

The chain couples TRBV2 to TRBJ2-7, with D unclear. The V and J ends lost 4 bases and 4 bases respectively, with 14 bases between them. CDR1 is SNHLY and CDR2 is FYNNEI in the germline V gene. The CDR3 consists of 14 residues. Here the CDR3 reads CASSARPVAYEQYF. The CDR3, as DNA: TGTGCCAGCAGTGCACGCCCAGTAGCTTACGAGCAGTACTTC.

The chain employs TRBV27 and TRBJ1-2, with 7 bases fitting TRBD1. V lost 5 bases, J lost 9 bases, and 12 bases stayed unmatched. The V gene's germline CDR1 is MNHEY and CDR2 SMNVEV (reference sequence). The CDR3 contains 14 residues. The CDR3 is CASSPSGAGGSYTF. As DNA, the CDR3 is TGTGCCAGCAGTCCCTCCGGGGCAGGGGGGAGCTACACCTTC.

The chain uses TRBV4-1 and TRBJ1-2; 7 nucleotides line up with TRBD1. Looked up from germline, CDR1 is MGHRA and CDR2 is YSYEKL. Germline trimming cut 5 bases from V and 6 bases from J; bases unmatched to any gene: 18. CDR3 size: 17 residues. This CDR3 is CASSKNQGGAGGNGYTF. The DNA for the CDR3 is TGCGCCAGCAGCAAGAACCAAGGGGGCGCCGGAGGAAATGGCTACACCTTC.

The gene calls are TRBV2 and TRBJ1-5, with a possible D match to TRBD1 (6 bases). Germline CDR1 is SNHLY and CDR2 is FYNNEI. CDR3 length equals 15 residues. V dropped 7 bases and J dropped 0 bases, with 13 bases sitting between them. Here the CDR3 reads CASNSRGYSNQPQHF. The DNA for the CDR3 is TGTGCCAGCAACTCCAGGGGCTATAGCAATCAGCCCCAGCATTTT.

The chain joins TRBV29-1 to TRBJ1-2; no firm D call. Trimming took off 3 bases at V and 1 base at J, with 9 bases between the two ends. Germline values: CDR1 SQVTM, CDR2 ANQGSEA. This CDR3 is 13 amino acids long. The CDR3 here is CSVDGQSNYGYTF. In DNA, the CDR3 is TGCAGCGTTGATGGGCAGAGTAACTATGGCTACACCTTC.

This clone was seen a few times. The chain links TRBV9 to TRBJ2-5; TRBD2 agrees at 13 bases. Germline loops: CDR1 SGDLS, CDR2 YYNGEE. This CDR3 has 15 amino acids. The V segment lost 3 bases and the J segment 4 bases; nucleotides outside the gene matches: 3. Here the CDR3 reads CASSARLAGGETQYF. The CDR3, as DNA: TGTGCCAGCAGCGCTCGACTAGCGGGGGGAGAGACCCAGTACTTC.

V and J are TRBV6-1 and TRBJ1-6, with 11 bases that match TRBD1. Germline values: CDR1 MNHNS, CDR2 SASEGT. There are 18 residues in the CDR3. The V segment lost 1 base and the J segment 9 bases; nucleotides outside the gene matches: 11. For the CDR3, the DNA is TGTGCCAGCAGTGAAGTTTTAAATGCCGGGACAGGGGGTTCACCCCTCCACTTT. This translates into CASSEVLNAGTGGSPLHF.

The CDR3 loop is CASSLDGGGDEQFF. CDR3 in DNA: TGTGCCAGCAGCTTGGACGGGGGGGGCGATGAGCAGTTCTTC. The V and J genes are TRBV5-4 and TRBJ2-1; the match to TRBD2 covers 8 bases. The V gene end was trimmed by 0 bases and the J gene end by 8 bases; junction bases not matched to a gene: 4. The CDR3 is made up of 14 amino acids. The germline CDR1 and CDR2 sequences are SGHNT and YYREEE (reference sequence).

The J gene is TRBJ2-3, the V gene TRBV5-6, with 8 bases lining up with TRBD2. The V gene's germline CDR1 is SGHDT and CDR2 YYEEEE. The CDR3 length is 15 residues. V lost 3 bases to trimming and J lost 4 bases; unmatched junction nucleotides: 7. CDR3 coding DNA: TGTGCCAGCAGCTCCTCCGGGACTAGAGCAGATACGCAGTATTTT. It specifies CASSSSGTRADTQYF.

This rearrangement joins TRBV6-1 to TRBJ1-5; D is undetermined. CDR3 length: 14 amino acids. Trimming cost V 2 bases and J 2 bases, with 7 bases left between them. Germline values: CDR1 MNHNS, CDR2 SASEGT. The CDR3 DNA reads as TGTGCCAGCAGTGAAACGGGAGGCAATCAGCCCCAGCATTTT. Its protein is CASSETGGNQPQHF.

The V and J genes are TRBV5-1 and TRBJ2-7; 9 bases fit TRBD1. J lost 5 bases, V lost 4 bases, and 7 bases had no gene match. CDR3 length: 14 residues. In germline, CDR1 is SGHRS, CDR2 YFSETQ. CDR3 loop: CASSPRTGAHEQYF. The CDR3 DNA is TGCGCCAGCAGCCCGAGGACAGGGGCACACGAGCAGTACTTC.

The chain employs TRBV5-8 and TRBJ2-3; no clear D. The CDR3 runs 13 residues. From germline, CDR1 is SGHTS and CDR2 YDEGEE. Trimming removed 4 bases from V and 2 bases from J, with 8 bases in between. CDR3 sequence reads: CASSRVSTDTQYF. The CDR3 coding sequence is TGTGCCAGCAGCCGAGTCTCCACAGATACGCAGTATTTT.

The rearrangement links TRBV4-3 to TRBJ1-2, with D possibly being TRBD1 (6 bases). CDR1 is LGHNA, CDR2 YSLEER, per germline. V lost 0 bases and J lost 2, with 13 bases in between. This CDR3 comprises 16 residues. The CDR3 sequence is CASSQDHRTENYGYTF. CDR3 in DNA: TGCGCCAGCAGCCAAGATCACCGGACAGAAAACTATGGCTACACCTTC.